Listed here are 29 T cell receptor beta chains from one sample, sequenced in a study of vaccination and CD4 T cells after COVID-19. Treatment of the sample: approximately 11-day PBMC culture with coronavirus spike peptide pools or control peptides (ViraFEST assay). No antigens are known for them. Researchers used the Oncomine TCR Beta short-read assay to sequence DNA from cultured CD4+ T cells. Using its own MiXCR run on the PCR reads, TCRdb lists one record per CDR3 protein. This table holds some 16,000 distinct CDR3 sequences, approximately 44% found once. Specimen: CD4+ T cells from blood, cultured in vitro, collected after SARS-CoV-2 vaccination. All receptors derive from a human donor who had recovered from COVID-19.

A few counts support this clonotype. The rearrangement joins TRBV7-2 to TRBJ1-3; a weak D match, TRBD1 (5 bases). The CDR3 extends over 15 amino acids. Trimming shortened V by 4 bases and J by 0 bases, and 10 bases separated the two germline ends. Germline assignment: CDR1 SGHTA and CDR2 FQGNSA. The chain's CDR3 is CASSSDKSSGNTIYF. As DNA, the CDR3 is TGTGCCAGCAGCTCGGACAAGAGCTCTGGAAACACCATATATTTT. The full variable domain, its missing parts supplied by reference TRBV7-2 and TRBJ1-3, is GAGVSQSPSNKVTEKGKDVELRCDPISGHTALYWYRQSLGQGLEFLIYFQGNSAPDKSGLPSDRFSAERTGGSVSTLTIQRTQQEDSAVYLCASSSDKSSGNTIYFGEGSWLTVV.

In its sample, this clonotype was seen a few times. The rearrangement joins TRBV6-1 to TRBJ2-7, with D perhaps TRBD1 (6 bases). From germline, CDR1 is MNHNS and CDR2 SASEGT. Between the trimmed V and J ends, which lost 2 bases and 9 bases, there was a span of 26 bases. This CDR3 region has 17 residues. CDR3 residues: CASSERLGQTGRSAQYF. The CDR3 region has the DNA TGTGCCAGCAGTGAAAGGCTTGGTCAAACAGGGCGTAGTGCGCAGTACTTC.

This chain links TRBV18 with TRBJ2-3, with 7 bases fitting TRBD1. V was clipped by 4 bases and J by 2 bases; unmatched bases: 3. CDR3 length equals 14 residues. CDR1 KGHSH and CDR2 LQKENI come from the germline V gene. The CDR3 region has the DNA TGTGCCAGCTCACGAACAGGGGCCACAGATACGCAGTATTTT. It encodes CASSRTGATDTQYF.

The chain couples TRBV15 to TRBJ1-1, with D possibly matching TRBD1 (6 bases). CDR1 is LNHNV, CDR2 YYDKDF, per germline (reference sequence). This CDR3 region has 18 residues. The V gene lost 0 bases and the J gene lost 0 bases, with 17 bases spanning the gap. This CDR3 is CATSRDPLQGPLNTEAFF. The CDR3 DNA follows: TGTGCCACCAGCAGAGATCCCTTACAGGGCCCTCTGAACACTGAAGCTTTCTTT.

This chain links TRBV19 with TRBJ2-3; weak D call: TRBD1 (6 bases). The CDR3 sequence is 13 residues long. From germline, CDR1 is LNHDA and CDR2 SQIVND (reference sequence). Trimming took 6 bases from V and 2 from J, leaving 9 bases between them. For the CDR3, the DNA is TGTGCCAGTAGGGCAGGGGTCACAGATACGCAGTATTTT. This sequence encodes CASRAGVTDTQYF.

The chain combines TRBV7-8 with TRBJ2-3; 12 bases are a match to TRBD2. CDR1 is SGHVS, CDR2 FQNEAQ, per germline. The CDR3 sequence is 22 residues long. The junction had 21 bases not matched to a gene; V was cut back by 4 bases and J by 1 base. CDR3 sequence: CASSSGDSRLAGDLLGTDTQYF. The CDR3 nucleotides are TGTGCCAGCAGCTCGGGGGACAGTAGACTAGCGGGAGACCTCCTGGGCACAGATACGCAGTATTTT.

CDR3 coding DNA: TGCACCACCCTGGGGGGACTAGCGGGAGCGGACACAGATACGCAGTATTTT. It encodes CTTLGGLAGADTDTQYF. J is TRBJ2-3 and V is TRBV20-1, with TRBD2 matching 14 bases. The germline V gene has CDR1 DFQATT and CDR2 SNEGSKA (reference sequence). CDR3 size: 17 residues.

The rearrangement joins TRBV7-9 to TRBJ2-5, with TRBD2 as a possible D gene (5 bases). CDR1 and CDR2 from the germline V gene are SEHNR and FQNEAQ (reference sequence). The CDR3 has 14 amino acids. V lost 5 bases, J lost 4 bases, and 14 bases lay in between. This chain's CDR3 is CASSLRDVGETQYF. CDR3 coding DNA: TGTGCCAGCAGCCTGAGGGATGTAGGAGAGACCCAGTACTTC.

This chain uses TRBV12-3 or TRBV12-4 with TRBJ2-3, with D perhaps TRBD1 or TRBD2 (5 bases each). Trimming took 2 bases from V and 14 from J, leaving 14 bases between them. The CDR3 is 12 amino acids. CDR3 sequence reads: CASSLRDLQRYF. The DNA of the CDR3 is TGTGCCAGCAGTTTAAGGGACCTTCAGCGGTATTTT.

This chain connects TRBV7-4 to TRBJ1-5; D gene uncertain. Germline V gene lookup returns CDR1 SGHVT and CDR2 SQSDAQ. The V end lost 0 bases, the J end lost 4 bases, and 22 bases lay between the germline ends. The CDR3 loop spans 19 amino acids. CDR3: CASSLALIRQRISNQPQHF. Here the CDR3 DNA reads TGTGCCAGCAGCTTAGCGCTAATTAGGCAGAGGATAAGTAATCAGCCCCAGCATTTT. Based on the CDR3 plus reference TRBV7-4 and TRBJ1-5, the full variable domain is GAGVSQSPRYKVAKRGRDVALRCDSISGHVTLYWYRQTLGQGSEVLTYSQSDAQRDKSGRPSGRFSAERPERSVSTLKIQRTEQGDSAVYLCASSLALIRQRISNQPQHFGDGTRLSIL.

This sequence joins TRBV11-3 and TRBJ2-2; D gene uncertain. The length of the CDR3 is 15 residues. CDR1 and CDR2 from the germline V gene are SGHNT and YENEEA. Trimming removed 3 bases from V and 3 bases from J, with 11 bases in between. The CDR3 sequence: CASSFQRGDTGELFF. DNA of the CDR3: TGTGCCAGCAGCTTCCAGAGAGGCGACACCGGGGAGCTGTTTTTT.

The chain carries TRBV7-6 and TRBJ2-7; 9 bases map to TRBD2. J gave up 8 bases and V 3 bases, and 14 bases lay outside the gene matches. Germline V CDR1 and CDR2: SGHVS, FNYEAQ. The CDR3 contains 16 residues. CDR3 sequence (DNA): TGTGCCAGCAGCTTGGACTCGGGCCAGACTAGCGGTAAGCAGTACTTC. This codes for CASSLDSGQTSGKQYF. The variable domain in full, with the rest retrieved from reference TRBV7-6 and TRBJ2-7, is GAGVSQSPRYKVTKRGQDVALRCDPISGHVSLYWYRQALGQGPEFLTYFNYEAQQDKSGLPNDRFSAERPEGSISTLTIQRTEQRDSAMYRCASSLDSGQTSGKQYFGPGTRLTVT.

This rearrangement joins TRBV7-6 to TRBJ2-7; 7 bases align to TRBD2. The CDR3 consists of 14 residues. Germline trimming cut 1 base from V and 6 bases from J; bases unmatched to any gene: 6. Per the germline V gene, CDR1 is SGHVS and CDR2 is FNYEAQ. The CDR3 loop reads CASSLGRTGGEQYF. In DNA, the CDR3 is TGTGCCAGCAGCTTAGGCAGAACGGGGGGCGAGCAGTACTTC. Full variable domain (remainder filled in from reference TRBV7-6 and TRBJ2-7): GAGVSQSPRYKVTKRGQDVALRCDPISGHVSLYWYRQALGQGPEFLTYFNYEAQQDKSGLPNDRFSAERPEGSISTLTIQRTEQRDSAMYRCASSLGRTGGEQYFGPGTRLTVT.

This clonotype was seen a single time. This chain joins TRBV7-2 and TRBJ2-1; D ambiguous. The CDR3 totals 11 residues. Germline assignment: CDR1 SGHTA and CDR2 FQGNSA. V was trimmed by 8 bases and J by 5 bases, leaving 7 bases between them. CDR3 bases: TGTGCCAGCCTTAACAACAATGAGCAGTTCTTC. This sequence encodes CASLNNNEQFF.

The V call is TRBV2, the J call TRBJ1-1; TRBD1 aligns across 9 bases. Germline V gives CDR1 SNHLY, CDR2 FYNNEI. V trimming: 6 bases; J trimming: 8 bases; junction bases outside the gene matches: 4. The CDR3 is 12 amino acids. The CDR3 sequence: CASRADRGEAFF. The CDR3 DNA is TGTGCCAGCAGGGCGGACAGGGGCGAAGCTTTCTTT.

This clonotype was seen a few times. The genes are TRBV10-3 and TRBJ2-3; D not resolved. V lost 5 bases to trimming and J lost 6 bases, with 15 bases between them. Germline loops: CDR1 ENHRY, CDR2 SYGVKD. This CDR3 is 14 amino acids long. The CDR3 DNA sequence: TGTGCCATCAGTCCCACCGTAAACCGGGATACGCAGTATTTT. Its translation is CAISPTVNRDTQYF.

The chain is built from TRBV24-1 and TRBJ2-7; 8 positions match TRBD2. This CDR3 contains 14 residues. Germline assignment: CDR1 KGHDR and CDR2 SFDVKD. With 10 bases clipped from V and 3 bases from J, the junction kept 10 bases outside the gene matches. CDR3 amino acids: CATSISGINYEQYF. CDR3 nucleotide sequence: TGTGCCACATCGATTAGCGGGATTAACTACGAGCAGTACTTC.

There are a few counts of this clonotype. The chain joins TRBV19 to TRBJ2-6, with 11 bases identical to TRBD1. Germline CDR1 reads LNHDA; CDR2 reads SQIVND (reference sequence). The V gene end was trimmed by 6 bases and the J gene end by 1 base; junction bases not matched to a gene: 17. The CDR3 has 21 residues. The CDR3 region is CASRWTGGYVSDPSGANVLTF. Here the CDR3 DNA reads TGTGCCAGTAGGTGGACAGGGGGCTACGTCTCGGACCCGTCTGGGGCCAACGTCCTGACTTTC.

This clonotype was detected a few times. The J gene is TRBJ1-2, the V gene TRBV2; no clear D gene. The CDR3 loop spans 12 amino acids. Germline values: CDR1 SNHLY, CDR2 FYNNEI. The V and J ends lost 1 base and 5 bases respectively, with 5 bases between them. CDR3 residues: CASSEGQYGYTF. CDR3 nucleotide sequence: TGTGCCAGCAGTGAAGGGCAGTATGGCTACACCTTC.

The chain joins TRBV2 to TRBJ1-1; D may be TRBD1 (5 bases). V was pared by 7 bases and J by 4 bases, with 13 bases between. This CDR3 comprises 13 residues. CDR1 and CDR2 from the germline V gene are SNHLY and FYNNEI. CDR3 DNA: TGTGCCAGCATCCTCCGGGGGACCACTGAAGCTTTCTTT. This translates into CASILRGTTEAFF.

CDR3 DNA sequence: TGCAGTGCTAGAGGCACTAGCGGGAGAGACTCCTACGAGCAGTACTTC. Translated, it gives CSARGTSGRDSYEQYF. J is TRBJ2-7 and V is TRBV20-1; 11 positions match TRBD2. The V segment lost 1 base and the J segment 0 bases; nucleotides outside the gene matches: 5. The CDR3 consists of 16 residues. CDR1 DFQATT and CDR2 SNEGSKA come from the germline V gene (reference sequence).

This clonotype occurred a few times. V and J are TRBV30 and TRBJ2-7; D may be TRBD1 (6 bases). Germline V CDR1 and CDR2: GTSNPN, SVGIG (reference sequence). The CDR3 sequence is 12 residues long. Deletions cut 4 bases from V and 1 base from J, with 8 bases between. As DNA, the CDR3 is TGTGCCTGGAAAGGGGGATCCTACGAGCAGTACTTC. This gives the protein CAWKGGSYEQYF.

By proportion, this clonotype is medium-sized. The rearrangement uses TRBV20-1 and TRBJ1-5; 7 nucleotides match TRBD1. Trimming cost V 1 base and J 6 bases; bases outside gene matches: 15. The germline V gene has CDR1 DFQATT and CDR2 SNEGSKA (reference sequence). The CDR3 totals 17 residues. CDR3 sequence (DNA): TGCAGTGCTAGAGGGCCGGAGACAGGGCTCTTCGGTCAGCCCCAGCATTTT. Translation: CSARGPETGLFGQPQHF.

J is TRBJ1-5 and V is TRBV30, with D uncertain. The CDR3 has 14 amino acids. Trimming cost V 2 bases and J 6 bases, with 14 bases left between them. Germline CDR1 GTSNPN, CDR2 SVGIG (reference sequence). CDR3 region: CAWSIVGRGQPQHF. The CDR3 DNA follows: TGTGCCTGGAGTATCGTCGGACGGGGTCAGCCCCAGCATTTT.

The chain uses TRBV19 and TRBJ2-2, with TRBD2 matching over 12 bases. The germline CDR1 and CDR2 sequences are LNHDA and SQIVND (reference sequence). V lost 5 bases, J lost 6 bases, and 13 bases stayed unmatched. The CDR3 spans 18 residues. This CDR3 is CASSSRPRTSGKAGELFF. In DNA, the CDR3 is TGTGCCAGTAGTTCGAGACCGCGGACTAGCGGGAAAGCCGGGGAGCTGTTTTTT.

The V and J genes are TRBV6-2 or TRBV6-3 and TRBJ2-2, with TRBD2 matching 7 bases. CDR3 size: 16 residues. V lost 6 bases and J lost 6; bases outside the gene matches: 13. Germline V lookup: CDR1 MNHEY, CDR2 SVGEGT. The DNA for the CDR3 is TGTGCCAGCAGAAGAACGGGACTAAACGTTGCCGGGGAGCTGTTTTTT. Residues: CASRRTGLNVAGELFF.

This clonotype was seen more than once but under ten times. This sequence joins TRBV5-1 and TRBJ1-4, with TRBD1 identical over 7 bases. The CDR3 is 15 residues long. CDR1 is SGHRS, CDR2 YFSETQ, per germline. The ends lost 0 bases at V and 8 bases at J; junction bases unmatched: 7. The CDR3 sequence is CASSLGDSRGEKLFF. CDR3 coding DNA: TGCGCCAGCAGCTTGGGGGACAGCCGAGGGGAAAAACTGTTTTTT.

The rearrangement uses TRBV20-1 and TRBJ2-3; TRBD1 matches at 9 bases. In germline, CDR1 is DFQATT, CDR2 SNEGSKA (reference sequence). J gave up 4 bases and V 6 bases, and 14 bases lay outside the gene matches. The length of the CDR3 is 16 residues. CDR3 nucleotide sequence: TGCAGTGCCCTTGGCCTAGGACAGGGGACGGCAGATACGCAGTATTTT. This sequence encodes CSALGLGQGTADTQYF.

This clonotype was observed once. The CDR3 region has the DNA TGTGCCAGCAAAATAGAGCGGTACGCGGCCACCGAGACCCAGTACTTC. Translating it yields CASKIERYAATETQYF. The rearrangement links TRBV2 to TRBJ2-5, with a tentative D call TRBD2 (5 bases). Germline CDR1 reads SNHLY; CDR2 reads FYNNEI. Trimming took off 7 bases at V and 5 bases at J, with 23 bases between the two ends. This CDR3 comprises 16 residues.